Shown below are 22 T cell receptor beta chains from a single sample sequenced in a study of CD8 T cells in Susac syndrome. The RNA input was 0.5 to 1 ug, and it was reverse transcribed with random hexamers. TCRdb fed the immunoSEQ multiplex PCR reads into MiXCR, producing one record per CDR3 protein. The sample has 110,000 or so distinct CDR3 sequences; 85% to 95% are singletons. Source material: CD8+ T cells from PBMCs. These receptor sequences come from a human donor in good health.

The V and J genes are TRBV6-8 and TRBJ2-7; D perhaps matches TRBD2 (5 bases). The CDR3 length is 12 residues. Germline V CDR1 and CDR2: MNHGY, SAAAGT. With 5 bases removed from V and 5 bases from J, the gap between germline ends came to 10 bases. The CDR3 nucleotides are TGTGCCAGCAGTGAGAGGGCTGACGAGCAGTACTTC. It yields the protein CASSERADEQYF.

The chain employs TRBV30 and TRBJ1-5; D unclear. The CDR3 has 13 residues. The germline V and J ends were trimmed by 0 bases and 1 base, with 4 bases remaining between them. CDR1 and CDR2 from the germline V gene are GTSNPN and SVGIG (reference sequence). CDR3 in amino acids: CAWSVQSNQPQHF. In DNA form, the CDR3 reads TGTGCCTGGAGTGTACAGAGCAATCAGCCCCAGCATTTT. Looking up the rest from reference TRBV30 and TRBJ1-5 gives the full variable domain: SQTIHQWPATLVQPVGSPLSLECTVEGTSNPNLYWYRQAAGRGLQLLFYSVGIGQISSEVPQNLSASRPQDRQFILSSKKLLLSDSGFYLCAWSVQSNQPQHFGDGTRLSIL.

This chain uses TRBV20-1 with TRBJ2-1; D gene ambiguous. V lost 3 bases and J 0 bases, leaving 9 bases between the germline ends. The CDR3 loop spans 14 amino acids. Germline loops: CDR1 DFQATT, CDR2 SNEGSKA (reference sequence). Written as DNA, the CDR3 is TGCAGTGCTAGCAAACCCCTCTCCTACAATGAGCAGTTCTTC. Residues: CSASKPLSYNEQFF.

The genes are TRBV15 and TRBJ2-2; the D gene is possibly TRBD2 (5 bases). With 5 bases removed from V and 8 bases from J, the gap between germline ends came to 15 bases. The CDR3 loop spans 14 amino acids. Germline V CDR1 and CDR2: LNHNV, YYDKDF (reference sequence). The CDR3 loop is CATSPGEWTGELFF. The CDR3 DNA sequence: TGTGCCACCAGCCCCGGGGAGTGGACGGGGGAGCTGTTTTTT.

The rearrangement uses TRBV30 and TRBJ1-6; D possibly corresponds to TRBD1 (6 bases). CDR1 is GTSNPN and CDR2 is SVGIG in the germline V gene (reference sequence). V lost 2 bases to trimming and J lost 6 bases, with 11 bases between them. The CDR3 totals 14 residues. CDR3 nucleotides: TGTGCCTGGAGTATCGCAGGGGCTAATTCACCCCTCCACTTT. Translating it yields CAWSIAGANSPLHF.

The chain has TRBV15 and TRBJ1-1; D not certain. Germline CDR1 is LNHNV and CDR2 is YYDKDF (reference sequence). This CDR3 comprises 14 residues. Trimming pared 1 base from V and 5 bases from J, leaving 11 bases between. The CDR3, as DNA: TGTGCCACCAGCAGAGCGGTAGTTGGGACTGAAGCTTTCTTT. It is translated as CATSRAVVGTEAFF.

The rearrangement links TRBV7-2 to TRBJ2-2, with 7 bases lining up with TRBD1. The V segment lost 5 bases and the J segment 4 bases; nucleotides outside the gene matches: 13. CDR3 length: 17 residues. Germline V lookup: CDR1 SGHTA, CDR2 FQGNSA. DNA of the CDR3: TGTGCCAGCAGCCCCCGGCCGGGGACAGACATCACCGGGGAGCTGTTTTTT. Residues: CASSPRPGTDITGELFF. Full variable domain (outside the CDR3, taken from reference TRBV7-2 and TRBJ2-2): GAGVSQSPSNKVTEKGKDVELRCDPISGHTALYWYRQSLGQGLEFLIYFQGNSAPDKSGLPSDRFSAERTGGSVSTLTIQRTQQEDSAVYLCASSPRPGTDITGELFFGEGSRLTVL.

The genes are TRBV7-2 and TRBJ1-5, with 10 bases matching TRBD1. V gave up 5 bases and J gave up 4 bases; unmatched junction bases: 5. From germline, CDR1 is SGHTA and CDR2 FQGNSA. The CDR3 runs to 15 residues. As DNA, the CDR3 is TGTGCCAGCAGCCCGGACAGGGGGAAGAATCAGCCCCAGCATTTT. This encodes CASSPDRGKNQPQHF.

This chain uses TRBV9 with TRBJ2-3, with 14 bases lining up with TRBD2. V was clipped by 2 bases and J by 2 bases; unmatched bases: 13. This CDR3 region has 20 residues. CDR1 is SGDLS and CDR2 is YYNGEE in the germline V gene. The CDR3 is CASSVSLLGLAGGYTDTQYF. CDR3 DNA: TGTGCCAGCAGCGTTAGTCTTCTTGGACTAGCGGGGGGCTACACAGATACGCAGTATTTT.

The V gene is TRBV3-1, the J gene TRBJ2-2; D perhaps matches TRBD2 (6 bases). Germline lookup yields CDR1 LGHDT and CDR2 YNNKEL (reference sequence). V lost 3 bases, J lost 0 bases, and 17 bases lay in between. The CDR3 is made up of 18 amino acids. This CDR3 is CASSQVGSGVANTGELFF. In DNA form, the CDR3 reads TGTGCCAGCAGCCAGGTCGGATCGGGGGTAGCGAACACCGGGGAGCTGTTTTTT.

The chain has TRBV29-1 and TRBJ1-1, with 7 bases fitting TRBD1. The CDR3 totals 13 residues. With 6 bases clipped from V and 4 bases from J, the junction kept 8 bases outside the gene matches. Per germline, CDR1 SQVTM and CDR2 ANQGSEA. The CDR3 spells CSVVGQEGTEAFF. The CDR3 bases are TGCAGCGTCGTAGGACAGGAGGGCACTGAAGCTTTCTTT. The entire variable domain, with the rest obtained from reference TRBV29-1 and TRBJ1-1, is as follows: SAVISQKPSRDICQRGTSLTIQCQVDSQVTMMFWYRQQPGQSLTLIATANQGSEATYESGFVIDKFPISRPNLTFSTLTVSNMSPEDSSIYLCSVVGQEGTEAFFGQGTRLTVV.

V usage is TRBV6-1 and J usage is TRBJ1-5, with D hard to call. Germline lookup yields CDR1 MNHNS and CDR2 SASEGT. V lost 3 bases and J lost 2, with 5 bases in between. The CDR3 runs 13 residues. CDR3 bases: TGTGCCAGCAGTGATACTGGCAATCAGCCCCAGCATTTT. Amino acids: CASSDTGNQPQHF.

CDR3 coding DNA: TGTGCCAGCAGTGGTCGACAGGGGACAAGCACCATATATTTT. Protein sequence: CASSGRQGTSTIYF. The genes are TRBV6-2 or TRBV6-3 and TRBJ1-3, with 8 bases identical to TRBD1. Per germline, CDR1 MNHEY and CDR2 SVGEGT. The CDR3 runs to 14 residues. The junction had 9 bases not matched to a gene; V was cut back by 5 bases and J by 9 bases.

The chain couples TRBV28 to TRBJ1-1; D not certain. From germline, CDR1 is MDHEN and CDR2 SYDVKM. The CDR3 is made up of 12 amino acids. V lost 9 bases to trimming and J lost 1 base, with 9 bases between them. CDR3 bases: TGTGCCAGTGGACGGTCGAACACTGAAGCTTTCTTT. Translated: CASGRSNTEAFF.

This rearrangement joins TRBV7-8 to TRBJ1-1, with a tentative D call TRBD1 (6 bases). The CDR3 totals 14 residues. Trimming removed 1 base at V and 8 bases at J, with 14 bases between. Looked up from germline, CDR1 is SGHVS and CDR2 is FQNEAQ. DNA of the CDR3: TGTGCCAGCAGCTTAGGTTTCGGACAGCTGGAAGCTTTCTTT. Translation gives CASSLGFGQLEAFF.

The rearrangement links TRBV13 to TRBJ1-6, with a possible D match to TRBD1 (5 bases). Germline CDR1 is PRHDT and CDR2 is FYEKMQ (reference sequence). V was cut by 3 bases and J by 8 bases, with 8 bases left in between. The length of the CDR3 is 13 residues. CDR3 region: CASSFRADSPLHF. DNA for the CDR3: TGTGCCAGCAGCTTCAGGGCGGATTCACCCCTCCACTTT.

The V gene is TRBV2, the J gene TRBJ2-3; no clear D. Germline V gene data show CDR1 as SNHLY and CDR2 as FYNNEI. Trimming removed 10 bases at V and 3 bases at J, with 8 bases between. This CDR3 is built from 11 residues. CDR3 region: CATSLTDTQYF. The CDR3 DNA sequence: TGTGCCACCTCGCTGACAGATACGCAGTATTTT.

The CDR3 DNA reads as TGTGCCAGCCGCATTACCGGGCAGCCGAGACCCTATGGCTACACCTTC. Translation: CASRITGQPRPYGYTF. This chain uses TRBV7-2 with TRBJ1-2; unclear D gene. V lost 8 bases to trimming and J lost 4 bases, with 23 bases between them. The CDR3 sequence is 16 residues long. Per the germline V gene, CDR1 is SGHTA and CDR2 is FQGNSA.

This rearrangement joins TRBV15 to TRBJ2-5, with TRBD2 matching over 9 bases. CDR1 is LNHNV, CDR2 YYDKDF, per germline (reference sequence). With 8 bases clipped from V and 5 bases from J, the junction kept 9 bases outside the gene matches. CDR3 length equals 14 residues. Here the CDR3 reads CATERGGAAETQYF. Written as DNA, the CDR3 is TGTGCCACCGAGCGCGGGGGGGCCGCGGAGACCCAGTACTTC.

The CDR3 protein is CSVYGLAGAETQYF. The CDR3 DNA follows: TGCAGCGTCTATGGACTAGCGGGGGCAGAGACCCAGTACTTC. The chain links TRBV29-1 to TRBJ2-5; 13 bases align to TRBD2. V was clipped by 6 bases and J by 4 bases; unmatched bases: 5. Germline V gene data show CDR1 as SQVTM and CDR2 as ANQGSEA. This CDR3 spans 14 amino acids. Full variable domain (missing parts from reference TRBV29-1 and TRBJ2-5): SAVISQKPSRDICQRGTSLTIQCQVDSQVTMMFWYRQQPGQSLTLIATANQGSEATYESGFVIDKFPISRPNLTFSTLTVSNMSPEDSSIYLCSVYGLAGAETQYFGPGTRLLVL.

CDR3 sequence (DNA): TGTGCCACCAGCAGAGGTGGGGCGTCTACTCAAGAGACCCAGTACTTC. This encodes CATSRGGASTQETQYF. The J gene is TRBJ2-5, the V gene TRBV15; weak D call: TRBD1 (5 bases). This CDR3 region has 16 residues. Germline CDR1 LNHNV, CDR2 YYDKDF (reference sequence). With 1 base removed from V and 2 bases from J, the gap between germline ends came to 14 bases.

The gene calls are TRBV3-1 and TRBJ1-2; 9 nucleotides line up with TRBD1. CDR3 length: 16 amino acids. Looked up from germline, CDR1 is LGHDT and CDR2 is YNNKEL (reference sequence). With 1 base clipped from V and 5 bases from J, the junction kept 8 bases outside the gene matches. As DNA, the CDR3 is TGTGCCAGCAGCCAAGGCTGGGACAGGGAAGGTTATGGCTACACCTTC. This sequence encodes CASSQGWDREGYGYTF. Combining the CDR3 with reference TRBV3-1 and TRBJ1-2 gives the whole variable domain DTAVSQTPKYLVTQMGNDKSIKCEQNLGHDTMYWYKQDSKKFLKIMFSYNNKELIINETVPNRFSPKSPDKAHLNLHINSLELGDSAVYFCASSQGWDREGYGYTFGSGTRLTVV.